This is a list of T cell receptor beta chains from one sample in a study of blood T cell repertoires in COVID-19. The table came from immunoSEQ multiplex PCR; TCRdb's copy has only in-frame clones and leaves some out. This table has 100,000 to 140,000 clones, around 88% appearing once. Sequencing input: peripheral blood. All receptors derive from a man in his fifties with active or convalescent COVID-19. Both conserved end residues are part of each CDR3. A D gene is named only where the DNA matches it firmly. For some rows the clone size is stated as once, few or many, or as a class when expanded; others skip it.

CDR3 length | J gene | D gene | clone size | V gene | CDR3 protein | CDR3 DNA
13 | TRBJ2-1 | NA | NA | TRBV6-4 | CASSDSEYNEQFF | TGTGCCAGCAGTGATAGTGAGTACAATGAGCAGTTCTTC
13 | TRBJ2-7 | TRBD1 | NA | TRBV6-2/TRBV6-3 | CASSYGTEYEQYF | TGTGCCAGCAGTTACGGGACAGAGTACGAGCAGTACTTC
17 | TRBJ2-1 | TRBD2 | NA | TRBV9 | CASGVSASGSSYNEQFF | TGTGCCAGCGGAGTCTCGGCTAGCGGGAGCTCCTACAATGAGCAGTTCTTC
15 | TRBJ2-5 | TRBD2 | NA | TRBV24-1 | CATGRTSDLQETQYF | TGTGCCACCGGGAGGACTAGCGACCTCCAAGAGACCCAGTACTTC
13 | TRBJ1-1 | NA | NA | TRBV7-8 | CASSSDWMAEAFF | TGTGCCAGCAGCTCGGACTGGATGGCTGAAGCTTTCTTT
12 | TRBJ1-5 | NA | NA | TRBV19 | CASNIDRQPQHF | TGTGCCAGTAACATCGACAGACAGCCCCAGCATTTT
13 | TRBJ1-6 | TRBD1 | few | TRBV6-5 | CASKGDSNSPLHF | TGTGCCAGCAAGGGGGACAGCAATTCACCCCTCCACTTT
15 | TRBJ1-5 | NA | NA | TRBV28 | CASNPAGVGGQPQHF | TGTGCCAGCAACCCGGCCGGGGTCGGGGGTCAGCCCCAGCATTTT
13 | TRBJ2-6 | NA | NA | TRBV2 | CATTTGGANVLTF | TGTGCCACCACGACGGGAGGGGCCAACGTCCTGACTTTC
13 | TRBJ2-7 | NA | NA | TRBV2 | CASPELGIDEQYF | TGTGCCAGCCCTGAACTCGGTATCGACGAGCAGTACTTC
14 | TRBJ2-7 | NA | NA | TRBV4-1 | CASSQSTSSYEQYF | TGCGCCAGCAGCCAGTCGACTAGCTCCTACGAGCAGTACTTC
16 | TRBJ1-5 | NA | few | TRBV6-6 | CASRREGDLSNQPQHF | TGTGCCAGCAGAAGGGAGGGGGACCTTAGCAATCAGCCCCAGCATTTT
12 | TRBJ1-2 | NA | once | TRBV18 | CASSPDTYGYTF | TGTGCCAGCTCTCCGGACACCTATGGCTACACCTTC
15 | TRBJ2-1 | NA | NA | TRBV10-3 | CAISAGGLLNNEQFF | TGTGCCATCAGTGCAGGAGGACTACTGAACAATGAGCAGTTCTTC
12 | TRBJ2-7 | NA | NA | TRBV2 | CASSLQGYEQYF | TGTGCCAGCAGCCTTCAGGGCTACGAGCAGTACTTC
17 | TRBJ2-5 | TRBD2 | NA | TRBV18 | CASSPLPASGNRETQYF | TGTGCCAGCTCACCACTTCCGGCTAGCGGGAACCGGGAGACCCAGTACTTC
14 | TRBJ2-7 | NA | NA | TRBV5-6 | CASSLTMKSYEQYF | TGTGCCAGCAGCTTGACAATGAAATCCTACGAGCAGTACTTC
14 | TRBJ2-7 | NA | NA | TRBV6-5 | CASSYGPGDYEQYF | TGTGCCAGCAGTTACGGGCCAGGGGATTACGAGCAGTACTTC
14 | TRBJ2-7 | TRBD2 | NA | TRBV29-1 | CSVAGLAGVYEQYF | TGCAGCGTTGCCGGACTAGCGGGAGTCTACGAGCAGTACTTC
20 | TRBJ1-5 | NA | NA | TRBV18 | CASSPNPMRYRESGNQPQHF | TGTGCCAGCTCACCGAACCCCATGAGGTACAGGGAGAGTGGCAATCAGCCCCAGCATTTT
13 | TRBJ2-1 | TRBD1 | NA | TRBV5-5 | CASGTGPYNEQFF | TGTGCCAGCGGGACAGGGCCCTACAATGAGCAGTTCTTC
16 | TRBJ2-2 | NA | NA | TRBV2 | CASSREALGSTGELFF | TGTGCCAGCAGCAGGGAGGCTCTAGGATCCACCGGGGAGCTGTTTTTT
16 | TRBJ2-3 | TRBD2 | NA | TRBV25-1 | CASSEASGRVTDTQYF | TGTGCCAGCAGTGAGGCTAGCGGGAGGGTCACAGATACGCAGTATTTT
14 | TRBJ1-2 | NA | NA | TRBV4-1 | CASSQVASPYGYTF | TGCGCCAGCAGCCAAGTGGCCAGTCCCTATGGCTACACCTTC
14 | TRBJ1-6 | NA | NA | TRBV4-2 | CASSQQVPNSPLHF | TGTGCCAGCAGCCAACAGGTTCCTAATTCACCCCTCCACTTT
13 | TRBJ1-2 | TRBD1 | NA | TRBV5-1 | CASSGEDRPGYTF | TGCGCCAGCAGCGGGGAGGACAGGCCTGGCTACACCTTC
12 | TRBJ2-1 | NA | NA | TRBV5-8 | CASSPTGQMQFF | TGTGCCAGCAGCCCAACCGGACAGATGCAGTTCTTC
16 | TRBJ2-7 | TRBD2 | NA | TRBV6-2/TRBV6-3 | CASSYSITTSGYEQYF | TGTGCCAGCAGTTACTCGATAACGACTAGCGGCTACGAGCAGTACTTC
14 | TRBJ2-7 | NA | NA | TRBV5-4 | CASSLDVGPYEQYF | TGTGCCAGCAGCTTGGATGTGGGGCCCTACGAGCAGTACTTC